These 21 T cell receptor beta chains were sequenced from one sample in a study of long-term antiretroviral therapy in people with HIV. Researchers report immunoSEQ v3.0 was run at survey level. Sequencing used immunoSEQ multiplex PCR; TCRdb keeps in-frame clones, though not all of them. In the table there are 35,000 or so clones, about 88% of which are singletons. The sequencing here drew on unsorted PBMCs, taken approximately 2.9 years before starting antiretroviral therapy. These receptors were collected from a woman aged 25-40 years with HIV.

The chain joins TRBV28 to TRBJ2-7; maybe TRBD2 (6 bases). V dropped 6 bases and J dropped 3 bases, with 9 bases sitting between them. The CDR3 spans 12 residues. Germline CDR1 MDHEN, CDR2 SYDVKM. CDR3 sequence: CASSWRGYEQYF. The CDR3 DNA reads as TGTGCCAGCAGCTGGCGGGGCTACGAGCAGTACTTC.

This clone came up a few times. V usage is TRBV30 and J usage is TRBJ1-6, with TRBD1 identical over 11 bases. The junction had 8 bases not matched to a gene; V was cut back by 6 bases and J by 7 bases. CDR1 is GTSNPN, CDR2 SVGIG, per germline (reference sequence). The CDR3 covers 15 residues. The CDR3 protein is CACPGTGGWNSPLHF. CDR3 coding DNA: TGTGCCTGCCCCGGGACAGGGGGATGGAATTCACCCCTCCACTTT.

The chain carries TRBV4-1 and TRBJ2-3; 11 nucleotides line up with TRBD2. J gave up 6 bases and V 3 bases, and 2 bases lay outside the gene matches. The germline V gene encodes CDR1 MGHRA and CDR2 YSYEKL. The CDR3 extends over 14 amino acids. The chain's CDR3 is CASSHTSGGDTQYF. The CDR3 bases are TGCGCCAGCAGCCACACTAGCGGGGGTGATACGCAGTATTTT.

The chain recombines TRBV6-5 with TRBJ2-3, with 11 bases lining up with TRBD2. V dropped 3 bases and J dropped 4; count of bases not matched to a gene: 3. The CDR3 totals 15 residues. Germline lookup yields CDR1 MNHEY and CDR2 SVGAGI. The CDR3 bases are TGTGCCAGCAGTTATACTAGCGGGGGATCAGATACGCAGTATTTT. It is translated as CASSYTSGGSDTQYF.

The V gene is TRBV30, the J gene TRBJ1-3, with D unclear. This CDR3 is 13 amino acids long. The V end was cut by 3 bases, the J end by 0 bases, with 6 bases between. The germline gives CDR1 GTSNPN, CDR2 SVGIG (reference sequence). The CDR3 loop reads CAWRWGSGNTIYF. DNA for the CDR3: TGTGCCTGGAGATGGGGCTCTGGAAACACCATATATTTT. Using reference TRBV30 and TRBJ1-3 for the parts outside the CDR3, the full variable domain is SQTIHQWPATLVQPVGSPLSLECTVEGTSNPNLYWYRQAAGRGLQLLFYSVGIGQISSEVPQNLSASRPQDRQFILSSKKLLLSDSGFYLCAWRWGSGNTIYFGEGSWLTVV.

This rearrangement joins TRBV4-2 to TRBJ2-1, with 9 bases that match TRBD1. Per the germline V gene, CDR1 is LGHNA and CDR2 is YNFKEQ. CDR3 length equals 15 residues. V dropped 1 base and J dropped 3; count of bases not matched to a gene: 1. The CDR3 reads CASSQGTGDYNEQFF. In DNA form, the CDR3 reads TGTGCCAGCAGCCAAGGGACAGGGGACTACAATGAGCAGTTCTTC.

The chain uses TRBV4-1 and TRBJ2-7, with TRBD1 matching 9 bases. In germline, CDR1 is MGHRA, CDR2 YSYEKL. V lost 4 bases, J lost 2 bases, and 12 bases stayed unmatched. The CDR3 is 17 residues long. The CDR3 is CASSPGPTGGGPYEQYF. For the CDR3, the DNA is TGCGCCAGCAGCCCCGGCCCTACAGGGGGCGGTCCCTACGAGCAGTACTTC.

The chain couples TRBV5-1 to TRBJ2-1; D gene ambiguous. CDR1 is SGHRS and CDR2 is YFSETQ in the germline V gene. Deletions cut 0 bases from V and 7 bases from J, with 8 bases between. This CDR3 is 13 amino acids long. CDR3 nucleotide sequence: TGCGCCAGCAGCTTGGACCCCGGGAATGAGCAGTTCTTC. Protein sequence: CASSLDPGNEQFF.

Only one count was recorded for this clone. This chain joins TRBV6-6 and TRBJ1-6, with D uncertain. This CDR3 has 12 residues. Germline V gene sequence: CDR1 MNHNY, CDR2 SVGAGI (reference sequence). V lost 6 bases and J 9 bases, leaving 9 bases between the germline ends. The CDR3: CASRLGGSPLHF. The CDR3, as DNA: TGTGCCAGCAGACTGGGAGGTTCACCCCTCCACTTT.

CDR3 in amino acids: CASSRQGVLNQPQHF. The CDR3 region has the DNA TGTGCCAGCAGCCGACAGGGGGTGCTCAATCAGCCCCAGCATTTT. This chain joins TRBV6-1 and TRBJ1-5; 9 bases line up with TRBD1. Germline CDR1 is MNHNS and CDR2 is SASEGT. Trimming removed 6 bases from V and 3 bases from J; junction bases left unmatched: 6. The CDR3 is 15 residues long.

This clone was seen a handful of times. This chain links TRBV5-1 with TRBJ1-6; 7 bases agree with TRBD1. Germline CDR1 reads SGHRS; CDR2 reads YFSETQ. CDR3 length equals 14 residues. V lost 8 bases and J lost 9; bases outside the gene matches: 11. The CDR3 sequence: CASGPGQRRSPLHF. CDR3 nucleotides: TGCGCCAGTGGGCCGGGACAGCGACGTTCACCCCTCCACTTT.

The chain uses TRBV27 and TRBJ2-7, with a possible D match to TRBD2 (6 bases). The ends were cut back, 4 bases at V and 0 bases at J, with 22 bases in the middle. CDR1 and CDR2 (germline): MNHEY, SMNVEV (reference sequence). The CDR3 is made up of 18 amino acids. DNA for the CDR3: TGTGCCAGCAGTTCCCATCCGACTGCGGGGTTTAGCTCCTACGAGCAGTACTTC. Translation gives CASSSHPTAGFSSYEQYF.

The V call is TRBV30, the J call TRBJ1-2; tentative D call: TRBD1 (5 bases). The CDR3 sequence is 14 residues long. Trimming removed 0 bases from V and 8 bases from J, with 16 bases in between. Germline V gene sequence: CDR1 GTSNPN, CDR2 SVGIG (reference sequence). The CDR3: CAWSVPRDGSGYTF. CDR3 in DNA: TGTGCCTGGAGTGTACCACGGGACGGGTCGGGCTACACCTTC. The full variable domain, its missing parts supplied by reference TRBV30 and TRBJ1-2, is SQTIHQWPATLVQPVGSPLSLECTVEGTSNPNLYWYRQAAGRGLQLLFYSVGIGQISSEVPQNLSASRPQDRQFILSSKKLLLSDSGFYLCAWSVPRDGSGYTFGSGTRLTVV.

The rearrangement uses TRBV2 and TRBJ1-2, with TRBD1 identical over 7 bases. Germline CDR1 and CDR2: SNHLY and FYNNEI. The CDR3 is 13 amino acids. V was pared by 8 bases and J by 2 bases, with 5 bases of the junction left unmatched. The CDR3 reads CASGGQANYGYTF. CDR3 DNA sequence: TGTGCCAGCGGAGGACAGGCGAACTATGGCTACACCTTC.

The J gene is TRBJ2-2, the V gene TRBV19; D not resolved. The CDR3 is 14 residues long. In germline, CDR1 is LNHDA, CDR2 SQIVND (reference sequence). The ends were cut back, 6 bases at V and 2 bases at J, with 10 bases in the middle. In nucleotides, the CDR3 is TGTGCCAGTAGCAAGAACACCAACACCGGGGAGCTGTTTTTT. Its translation: CASSKNTNTGELFF.

The V and J genes are TRBV5-1 and TRBJ2-3, with 10 bases identical to TRBD1. J gave up 3 bases and V 1 base, and 11 bases lay outside the gene matches. Germline V lookup: CDR1 SGHRS, CDR2 YFSETQ. The CDR3 extends over 18 amino acids. CDR3 bases: TGCGCCAGCAGCTTGAGTTCGAGGACAGGGGGGCGGACAGATACGCAGTATTTT. Its translation is CASSLSSRTGGRTDTQYF.

The chain combines TRBV5-1 with TRBJ1-1, with 9 positions matching TRBD1. CDR1 SGHRS and CDR2 YFSETQ come from the germline V gene. V lost 7 bases to trimming and J lost 2 bases; unmatched junction nucleotides: 15. This CDR3 contains 17 residues. The CDR3 is CASRDPGQGLLNTEAFF. CDR3 nucleotides: TGCGCCAGCCGGGACCCGGGACAGGGTCTTTTAAACACTGAAGCTTTCTTT.

The chain employs TRBV6-6 and TRBJ1-1; D uncertain. The CDR3 has 15 amino acids. CDR1 and CDR2 (germline): MNHNY, SVGAGI (reference sequence). Trimming cost V 9 bases and J 0 bases, with 17 bases left between them. This chain's CDR3 is CASKENTKLNTEAFF. The CDR3 region has the DNA TGTGCCAGTAAGGAGAATACTAAATTGAACACTGAAGCTTTCTTT.

The chain employs TRBV9 and TRBJ1-1; D might be TRBD1 (6 bases). The CDR3 contains 14 residues. From germline, CDR1 is SGDLS and CDR2 YYNGEE. V lost 0 bases and J 4 bases, leaving 10 bases between the germline ends. The CDR3 loop reads CASSVALRGTEAFF. Written as DNA, the CDR3 is TGTGCCAGCAGCGTAGCCCTCAGGGGCACTGAAGCTTTCTTT.

For this clone: The junction does not match germline at one end; this may be a read error. The rearrangement joins TRBV29-1 to TRBJ1-1, with D tentatively TRBD1 (5 bases). Germline assignment: CDR1 SQVTM and CDR2 ANQGSEA. The CDR3 is 14 amino acids. The CDR3 region has the DNA TGCAGCATCCACCGGGACGGGATAAACAGTGAAGCTTTCTTT. Translation gives CSIHRDGINSEAFF.

This clone was picked up one time. The rearrangement uses TRBV5-1 and TRBJ2-1; D is ambiguous. Trimming removed 0 bases at V and 5 bases at J, with 6 bases between. This CDR3 comprises 13 residues. CDR1 and CDR2 (germline): SGHRS, YFSETQ. The CDR3 here is CASSLVPDNEQFF. CDR3 bases: TGCGCCAGCAGCTTGGTACCAGACAATGAGCAGTTCTTC.